Listed below are T cell receptor beta chains from one sample, sequenced in a study of blood T cell repertoires in COVID-19. Some clones are missing from TCRdb's copy, which holds only in-frame ones; the method was immunoSEQ multiplex PCR. The data show 140,000 to 150,000 clones, around 84% seen once. Sequenced sample: peripheral blood. Receptors originate from a human donor in a cohort sampled during active COVID-19. CDR3s include the opening cysteine and the closing phenylalanine or tryptophan. The D gene is left open where the match is weak. Expanded clones are given a class, and other clones once, few, many or no size at all.

abundance,j_gene,len,d_gene,v_gene,CDR3nt,CDR3aa
.,TRBJ2-6,15,.,TRBV29-1,TGCAGCGTTGAAGGAATAGGGGCTGGGGCCAACGTCCTGACTTTC,CSVEGIGAGANVLTF
.,TRBJ2-1,13,.,TRBV5-1,TGCGCCAGCAGCCCGGACAATAAGGATGAGCAGTTCTTC,CASSPDNKDEQFF
.,TRBJ1-2,12,.,TRBV10-3,TGTGCCATCAGTGACCGGAGGGATGGCTACACCTTC,CAISDRRDGYTF
.,TRBJ1-3,14,.,TRBV9,TGTGCCAGCAGCGTCCAGGGGATTGGAAACACCATATATTTT,CASSVQGIGNTIYF
.,TRBJ1-2,13,TRBD1,TRBV30,TGTGCCTGGATTGGTACAGGGGGCTATGGCTACACCTTC,CAWIGTGGYGYTF
.,TRBJ2-5,14,.,TRBV14,TGTGCCAGCAGCCAATCGGGCAGCGCGGGGACCCAGTACTTC,CASSQSGSAGTQYF
once,TRBJ2-3,17,TRBD1,TRBV3-1/TRBV3-2,TGTGCCAGCAGCCAAAACTACCGGGACAGGAGCGCAGATACGCAGTATTTT,CASSQNYRDRSADTQYF
.,TRBJ1-4,15,TRBD1,TRBV4-2,TGTGCCAGCAGCCAGGAGGGACAGGGGAATGAAAAACTGTTTTTT,CASSQEGQGNEKLFF
.,TRBJ2-6,14,.,TRBV6-5,TGTGCCAGCAACAGTCCCCTCGGGGCCAACGTCCTGACTTTC,CASNSPLGANVLTF
.,TRBJ1-2,14,.,TRBV5-4,TGTGCCAGCAGCTTGGAAGGGGGTAACTATGGCTACACCTTC,CASSLEGGNYGYTF
.,TRBJ1-1,14,.,TRBV9,TGTGCCAGCAGCGTAGACCCCAGGGACACTGAAGCTTTCTTT,CASSVDPRDTEAFF
.,TRBJ1-3,14,.,TRBV18,TGTGCCAGCTCACCAGCAGGGTTCGGAAACACCATATATTTT,CASSPAGFGNTIYF
.,TRBJ1-1,15,.,TRBV6-1,TGTGCCAGCAGTGAAACAGAGCTCTTGAACACTGAAGCTTTCTTT,CASSETELLNTEAFF
.,TRBJ1-3,16,.,TRBV15,TGTGCCACCAGCAGAGGGGCCCAGGGCTCTGGAAACACCATATATTTT,CATSRGAQGSGNTIYF
once,TRBJ2-7,15,TRBD1,TRBV7-8,TGTGCCAGCAGTTTTAAAGGGGGCGCCGGAATCGAGCAGTACTTC,CASSFKGGAGIEQYF
.,TRBJ2-7,14,TRBD2,TRBV7-9,TGTGCCAGCAGCTCCGGACTAGCGGGGTACGAGCAGTACTTC,CASSSGLAGYEQYF
.,TRBJ1-3,17,.,TRBV18,TGTGCCAGCTCACTTGCACAGGGTACAATCTCTGGAAACACCATATATTTT,CASSLAQGTISGNTIYF
.,TRBJ2-3,15,TRBD1,TRBV3-1/TRBV3-2,TGTGCCAGCAGCCAGGACAGGGCGGCGGGAAGGAAGGAGTATTTT,CASSQDRAAGRKEYF
.,TRBJ2-1,16,.,TRBV7-6,TGTGCCAGCAGCTTAGTTAAACGGGGGTCCTACAATGAGCAGTTCTTC,CASSLVKRGSYNEQFF
.,TRBJ1-4,13,.,TRBV28,TGTGCCACGGGACCTGGGAGGGTAGAAAAACTGTTTTTT,CATGPGRVEKLFF
few,TRBJ1-1,20,TRBD1,TRBV7-3,TGTGCCAGCAGCTTATCCGGGACCGGGACAGGGAGGCGGGGTAACACTGAAGCTTTCTTT,CASSLSGTGTGRRGNTEAFF
.,TRBJ2-1,18,TRBD2,TRBV9,TGTGCCAGCAGCGTACAACCGGGACTAGCGGGAGGGTACAATGAGCAGTTCTTC,CASSVQPGLAGGYNEQFF
once,TRBJ2-7,14,TRBD1,TRBV29-1,TGCAGCGCGAAAAGGACAGGGGGTAACGACGAGCAGTACTTC,CSAKRTGGNDEQYF
.,TRBJ2-1,16,TRBD1,TRBV6-6,TGTGCCAGCAGACGGACAGGGGGCGCTTCCTACAATGAGCAGTTCTTC,CASRRTGGASYNEQFF
.,TRBJ2-3,15,.,TRBV6-5,TGTGCCAGCAGTCGAAAGCGGGGACACACAGATACGCAGTATTTT,CASSRKRGHTDTQYF
.,TRBJ2-1,18,TRBD2,TRBV5-1,TGCGCCAGCAGCTTGGAAGGGACTAGCGCGGGGGGCTACAATGAGCAGTTCTTC,CASSLEGTSAGGYNEQFF
.,TRBJ2-7,13,.,TRBV19,TGTGCCAGTAGTGCGGGACCCTTCTACGAGCAGTACTTC,CASSAGPFYEQYF
.,TRBJ2-2,15,TRBD1,TRBV7-9,TGTGCCAGCACCCCGGGACAGGGGAACACCGGGGAGCTGTTTTTT,CASTPGQGNTGELFF
many,TRBJ2-1,14,TRBD2,TRBV27,TGTGCCAGCCAAAGCGGGGGGGGACACAATGAGCAGTTCTTC,CASQSGGGHNEQFF
.,TRBJ1-2,13,.,TRBV14,TGTGCCAGCAGCCAAGTGGTAAATAGAGGCTACACCTTC,CASSQVVNRGYTF
.,TRBJ2-3,15,TRBD2,TRBV30,TGTGCCTGGACCCAAGGACGGGGGGGCACAGATACGCAGTATTTT,CAWTQGRGGTDTQYF
.,TRBJ2-2,19,TRBD2,TRBV10-2,TGCGCCAGCAGGCGGACTAGCGGGAGAGGGTCGGGTAACACCGGGGAGCTGTTTTTT,CASRRTSGRGSGNTGELFF
few,TRBJ1-6,16,.,TRBV11-2,TGTGCCAGCAGCTTGATCTCGAGCTCCTATAATTCACCCCTCCACTTT,CASSLISSSYNSPLHF
.,TRBJ1-5,13,.,TRBV6-5,TGTGCCAGCAGGGGACTTAGCAATCAGCCCCAGCATTTT,CASRGLSNQPQHF
.,TRBJ2-3,16,TRBD1,TRBV9,TGTGCCAGCAGCGGGGTACCGGGACAGGGCACAGATACGCAGTATTTT,CASSGVPGQGTDTQYF
.,TRBJ1-3,11,.,TRBV29-1,TGCAGCGTTGTGATCAGGGACACCATATATTTT,CSVVIRDTIYF
few,TRBJ2-5,16,.,TRBV7-8,TGTGCCAGCAGCCCCTCCGTCGGACCGAGGGGGGAGACCCAGTACTTC,CASSPSVGPRGETQYF
.,TRBJ1-2,11,.,TRBV30,TGTGCCTGGAGTGGGGGGGGTGGCTACACCTTC,CAWSGGGGYTF
.,TRBJ2-5,15,TRBD1,TRBV5-1,TGCGCCAGTAAAGAGACAGGGGTCGGTCAAGAGACCCAGTACTTC,CASKETGVGQETQYF
.,TRBJ1-2,13,TRBD1,TRBV12-3/TRBV12-4,TGTGCCAGCAGACTCGGACAGGGCTATGGCTACACCTTC,CASRLGQGYGYTF
.,TRBJ1-2,13,.,TRBV6-5,TGTGCCAGCAGTTACGGCAGGTTCTATGGCTACACCTTC,CASSYGRFYGYTF